The clone carrying this T cell receptor (beta chain) was counted ten times or more. Its antigen is not identified. The sample is drawn from a study of CD8 T cells in ankylosing spondylitis. Study-level results: The study identified a TCR beta motif of fewer than 10 highly homologous variants that appeared characteristic of ankylosing spondylitis blood.

V shed 5 bases, J shed 5 bases, and the junction held 9 bases outside the gene matches. This CDR3 region has 15 residues. Germline-derived CDR1 and CDR2 are DFQATT and SNEGSKA (reference sequence). TCRdb re-called the 5' RACE reads with MiXCR, one entry per CDR3 protein. The table has 450,000 to 550,000 distinct CDR3 sequences, about 5.4% seen once. This receptor was obtained from a male donor with ankylosing spondylitis. J is TRBJ2-3 and V is TRBV20-1; 11 bases fit TRBD1. The sequencing input was blood, either unsorted or a sorted T cell fraction (not recorded which). The CDR3 protein is CSAGKDRGHEDTQYF. The CDR3 bases are TGCAGTGCTGGGAAGGACAGGGGGCACGAAGATACGCAGTATTTT.